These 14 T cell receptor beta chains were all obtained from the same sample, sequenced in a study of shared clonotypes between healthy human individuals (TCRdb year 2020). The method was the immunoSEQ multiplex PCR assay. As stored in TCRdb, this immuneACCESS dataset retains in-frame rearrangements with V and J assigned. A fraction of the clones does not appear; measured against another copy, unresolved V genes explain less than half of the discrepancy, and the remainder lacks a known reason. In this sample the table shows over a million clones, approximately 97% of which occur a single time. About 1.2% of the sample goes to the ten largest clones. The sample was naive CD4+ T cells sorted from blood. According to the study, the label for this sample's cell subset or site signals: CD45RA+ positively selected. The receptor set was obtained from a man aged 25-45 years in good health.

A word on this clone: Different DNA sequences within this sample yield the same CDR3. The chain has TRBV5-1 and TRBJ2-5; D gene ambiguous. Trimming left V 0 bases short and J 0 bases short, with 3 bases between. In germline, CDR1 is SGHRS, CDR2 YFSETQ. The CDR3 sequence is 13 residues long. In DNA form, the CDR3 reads TGCGCCAGCAGCTTGGATAACCAAGAGACCCAGTACTTC. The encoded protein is CASSLDNQETQYF. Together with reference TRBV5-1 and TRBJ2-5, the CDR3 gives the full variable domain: KAGVTQTPRYLIKTRGQQVTLSCSPISGHRSVSWYQQTPGQGLQFLFEYFSETQRNKGNFPGRFSGRQFSNSRSEMNVSTLELGDSALYLCASSLDNQETQYFGPGTRLLVL.

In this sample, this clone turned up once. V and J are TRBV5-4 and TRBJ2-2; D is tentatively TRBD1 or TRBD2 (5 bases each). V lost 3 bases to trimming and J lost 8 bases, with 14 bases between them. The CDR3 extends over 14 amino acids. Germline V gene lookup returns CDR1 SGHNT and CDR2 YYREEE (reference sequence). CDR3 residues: CASSSRGRPGELFF. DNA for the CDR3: TGTGCCAGCAGCTCGAGGGGACGCCCGGGGGAGCTGTTTTTT.

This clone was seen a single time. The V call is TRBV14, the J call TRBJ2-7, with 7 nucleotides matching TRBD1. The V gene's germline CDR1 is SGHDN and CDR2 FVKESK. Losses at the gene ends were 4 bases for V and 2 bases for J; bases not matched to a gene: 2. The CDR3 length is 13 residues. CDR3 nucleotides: TGTGCCAGCAGCCGACAGGGAACCTACGAGCAGTACTTC. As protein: CASSRQGTYEQYF.

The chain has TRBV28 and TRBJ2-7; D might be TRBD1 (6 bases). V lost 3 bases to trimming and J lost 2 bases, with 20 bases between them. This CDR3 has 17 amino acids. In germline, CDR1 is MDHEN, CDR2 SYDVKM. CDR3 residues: CASSLYPYRDTTYEQYF. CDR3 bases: TGTGCCAGCAGTTTGTACCCCTACCGGGACACGACCTACGAGCAGTACTTC.

The DNA of the CDR3 is TGTGCCAGCAGTAGGGGGGACAGGGAGAGGGAGACCCAGTACTTC. It yields the protein CASSRGDRERETQYF. The chain is built from TRBV28 and TRBJ2-5; 9 bases are shared with TRBD1. This CDR3 comprises 15 residues. Looked up from germline, CDR1 is MDHEN and CDR2 is SYDVKM. Trimming removed 5 bases from V and 5 bases from J; junction bases left unmatched: 9.

The CDR3 is CASSLTPGMNTEAFF. The CDR3 bases are TGTGCCAGCAGCTTGACCCCGGGAATGAACACTGAAGCTTTCTTT. The rearrangement links TRBV5-5 to TRBJ1-1, with D unclear. Between the trimmed V and J ends, which lost 1 base and 0 bases, there was a span of 10 bases. The CDR3 is 15 residues long. CDR1 SGHKS and CDR2 YYEKEE come from the germline V gene (reference sequence).

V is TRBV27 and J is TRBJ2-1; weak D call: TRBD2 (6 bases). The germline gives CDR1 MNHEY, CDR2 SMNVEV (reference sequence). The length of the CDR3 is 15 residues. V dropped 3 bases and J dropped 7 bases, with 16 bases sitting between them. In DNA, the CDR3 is TGTGCCAGCAGTTTGAATCTCGCGGGACTGAATGAGCAGTTCTTC. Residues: CASSLNLAGLNEQFF.

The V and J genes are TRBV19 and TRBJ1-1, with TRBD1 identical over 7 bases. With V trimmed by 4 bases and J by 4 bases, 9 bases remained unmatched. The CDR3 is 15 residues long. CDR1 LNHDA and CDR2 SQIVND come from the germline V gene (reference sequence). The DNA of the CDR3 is TGTGCCAGTAGTACTACAGGGGTGAGGAGCACTGAAGCTTTCTTT. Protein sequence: CASSTTGVRSTEAFF.

As DNA, the CDR3 is TGTGCCAGCAGCTTGAGAGGGCCCGCGAGCACAGATACGCAGTATTTT. Amino acid sequence: CASSLRGPASTDTQYF. The V gene is TRBV5-6, the J gene TRBJ2-3; a possible D gene is TRBD2 (5 bases). The germline V and J ends were trimmed by 1 base and 0 bases, with 12 bases remaining between them. Germline loops: CDR1 SGHDT, CDR2 YYEEEE. The CDR3 covers 16 residues.

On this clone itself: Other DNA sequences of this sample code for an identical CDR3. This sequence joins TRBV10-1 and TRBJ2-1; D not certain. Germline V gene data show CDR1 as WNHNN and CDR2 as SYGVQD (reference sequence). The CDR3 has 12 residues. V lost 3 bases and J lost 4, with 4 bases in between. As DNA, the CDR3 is TGCGCCAGCAGTGAACCGTACAATGAGCAGTTCTTC. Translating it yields CASSEPYNEQFF.

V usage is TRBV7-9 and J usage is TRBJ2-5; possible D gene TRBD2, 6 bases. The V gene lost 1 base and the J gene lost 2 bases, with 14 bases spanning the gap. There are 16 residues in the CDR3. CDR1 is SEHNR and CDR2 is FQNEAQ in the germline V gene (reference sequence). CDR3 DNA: TGTGCCAGCAGCTTAGATAAGGGGAGGATTCAAGAGACCCAGTACTTC. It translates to CASSLDKGRIQETQYF.

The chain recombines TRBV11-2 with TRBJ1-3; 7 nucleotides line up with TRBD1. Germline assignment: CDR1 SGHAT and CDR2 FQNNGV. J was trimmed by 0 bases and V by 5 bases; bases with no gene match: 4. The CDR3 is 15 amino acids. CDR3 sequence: CASSLGQSSGNTIYF. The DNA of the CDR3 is TGTGCCAGCAGCCTGGGACAGAGCTCTGGAAACACCATATATTTT.

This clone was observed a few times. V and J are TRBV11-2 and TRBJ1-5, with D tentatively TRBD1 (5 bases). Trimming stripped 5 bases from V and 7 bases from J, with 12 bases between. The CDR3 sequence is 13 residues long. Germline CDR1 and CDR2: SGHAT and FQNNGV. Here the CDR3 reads CASSPYSGQPQHF. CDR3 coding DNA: TGTGCCAGCAGCCCGTACTCAGGGCAGCCCCAGCATTTT.

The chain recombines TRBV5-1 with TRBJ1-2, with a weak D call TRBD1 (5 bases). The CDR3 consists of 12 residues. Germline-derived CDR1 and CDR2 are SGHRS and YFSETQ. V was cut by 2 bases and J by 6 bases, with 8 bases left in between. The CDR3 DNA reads TGCGCCAGCAGCTTTGAAGGGGATGGCTACACCTTC. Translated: CASSFEGDGYTF.